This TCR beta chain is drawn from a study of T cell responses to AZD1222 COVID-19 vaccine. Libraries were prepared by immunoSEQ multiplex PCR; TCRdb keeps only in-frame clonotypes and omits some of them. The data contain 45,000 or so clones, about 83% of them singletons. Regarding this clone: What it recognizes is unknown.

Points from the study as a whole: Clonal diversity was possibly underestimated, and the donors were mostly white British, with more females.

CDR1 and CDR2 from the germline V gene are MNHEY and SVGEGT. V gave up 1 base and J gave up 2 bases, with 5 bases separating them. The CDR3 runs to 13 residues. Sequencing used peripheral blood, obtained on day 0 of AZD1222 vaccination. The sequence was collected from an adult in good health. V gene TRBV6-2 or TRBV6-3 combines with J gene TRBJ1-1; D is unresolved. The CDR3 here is CASSYYTNTEAFF. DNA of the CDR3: TGTGCCAGCAGTTACTATACCAACACTGAAGCTTTCTTT.